Listed below are T cell receptor beta chains from one sample, sequenced in a study of identical twins. Using its own MiXCR run on the 5' RACE reads, TCRdb lists one record per CDR3 protein. The sample contains some 590,000 distinct CDR3 sequences, 9.6% of which appear only once. The data were also submitted as part of a second study, on yellow fever vaccine responses in identical twins.

Sequencing was performed on PBMCs. The receptor source for this set is a woman aged 18 to 35 in good health. Each CDR3 is given with its conserved first and last residue. A D gene is named only where the DNA matches it firmly. Rows may omit the clone size; those that give it use once, few, many or a size class.

d_gene	v_gene	len	abundance	j_gene	CDR3aa	CDR3nt
TRBD1	TRBV7-2	17	few	TRBJ2-6	CASSSGTGLIGANVLTF	TGTGCCAGCAGCTCCGGGACAGGGCTGATTGGGGCCAACGTCCTGACTTTC
TRBD1	TRBV6-1	18	-	TRBJ1-4	CASTRQGLGDGPNEKLFF	TGTGCCAGCACAAGACAGGGACTGGGGGATGGTCCTAATGAAAAACTGTTTTTT
-	TRBV20-1	11	few	TRBJ1-1	CSAYTGTEAFF	TGCAGTGCTTATACAGGCACTGAAGCTTTCTTT
TRBD2	TRBV4-3	12	many	TRBJ2-7	CARGGRGYEQYF	TGCGCCCGAGGCGGGAGAGGCTACGAGCAGTACTTC
-	TRBV5-6	12	many	TRBJ2-2	CASSSLIGELFF	TGTGCCAGCAGCTCCCTTATCGGGGAGCTGTTTTTT
-	TRBV12-5	18	few	TRBJ2-1	CASGLRTSGSERENEQFF	TGTGCTAGTGGTCTAAGAACGTCCGGGTCAGAAAGGGAGAATGAGCAGTTCTTC
-	TRBV29-1	13	many	TRBJ2-7	CSVVGGESYEQYF	TGCAGCGTTGTAGGGGGAGAGTCCTACGAGCAGTACTTC
TRBD1	TRBV6-5	12	-	TRBJ1-2	CASSYPGGGYTF	TGTGCCAGCAGTTACCCAGGGGGAGGCTACACCTTC
-	TRBV5-1	15	-	TRBJ2-5	CASSSFQQGGETQYF	TGCGCCAGCAGTTCGTTCCAACAGGGAGGTGAGACCCAGTACTTC
-	TRBV4-2	17	few	TRBJ2-1	CASSQTVADDWGNEQFF	TGTGCCAGCAGCCAAACCGTAGCAGACGATTGGGGCAATGAGCAGTTCTTC
TRBD2	TRBV29-1	12	few	TRBJ2-1	CSVSSGRNEQFF	TGCAGCGTTTCTAGCGGGAGGAATGAGCAGTTCTTC
TRBD2	TRBV29-1	15	many	TRBJ2-5	CSVEKGREEQETQYF	TGCAGCGTTGAGAAGGGGCGGGAGGAACAAGAGACCCAGTACTTC
-	TRBV5-1	15	few	TRBJ2-1	CASSLVGGQYNEQFF	TGCGCCAGCAGCTTGGTCGGGGGACAATACAATGAGCAGTTCTTC
-	TRBV5-5	15	few	TRBJ2-5	CASSAYRGAEETQYF	TGTGCCAGCAGCGCATATCGGGGGGCCGAGGAGACCCAGTACTTC
TRBD2	TRBV6-2/TRBV6-3	14	-	TRBJ2-7	CASSWGLAGVEQYF	TGTGCCAGCAGTTGGGGACTAGCGGGAGTCGAGCAGTACTTC
TRBD2	TRBV15	13	-	TRBJ2-2	CAITGEGSGELFF	TGTGCCATCACCGGGGAGGGGAGCGGGGAGCTGTTTTTT
-	TRBV7-2	14	few	TRBJ1-5	CASSLATATGAQHF	TGTGCCAGCAGCTTAGCCACTGCGACGGGGGCCCAGCATTTT
-	TRBV6-1	14	few	TRBJ2-1	CASSRTDPYNEQFF	TGTGCCAGCAGCCGGACAGACCCCTACAATGAGCAGTTCTTC
TRBD2	TRBV7-2	14	many	TRBJ2-4	CASSLSAGGVIQYF	TGTGCCAGCAGCTTATCGGCGGGGGGGGTCATTCAGTACTTC
-	TRBV10-3	13	few	TRBJ2-7	CAISTERVGEQYF	TGTGCCATCAGTACCGAGAGGGTGGGCGAGCAGTACTTC
-	TRBV27	15	few	TRBJ2-3	CASSIPGSRTDTQYF	TGTGCCAGCAGTATCCCGGGGAGTAGGACAGATACGCAGTATTTT
TRBD1	TRBV7-9	15	-	TRBJ2-7	CASSLGQGKSYEQYF	TGTGCCAGCAGCTTAGGACAGGGAAAAAGCTACGAGCAGTACTTC
-	TRBV11-2	12	few	TRBJ2-7	CASSSGTDEQYF	TGTGCCAGCAGCTCAGGGACGGACGAGCAGTACTTC
-	TRBV21-1	14	few	TRBJ2-5	CASSKQGAPETQYF	TGTGCCAGCAGCAAACAGGGGGCGCCGGAGACCCAGTACTTC
-	TRBV3-1	13	many	TRBJ1-1	CASSQDSYTEAFF	TGTGCCAGCAGCCAAGACAGTTACACTGAAGCTTTCTTT
-	TRBV12-3/TRBV12-4	13	-	TRBJ2-1	CASSRDTYNEQFF	TGTGCCAGCAGCCGGGACACTTACAATGAGCAGTTCTTC
-	TRBV2	12	-	TRBJ1-1	CASWLLSTEAFF	TGTGCCAGCTGGCTCCTCTCAACTGAAGCTTTCTTT
-	TRBV29-1	12	many	TRBJ1-1	CSVARGETEAFF	TGCAGCGTTGCCAGGGGCGAAACTGAAGCTTTCTTT
TRBD2	TRBV6-5	15	many	TRBJ2-1	CASSYGAGGHNEQFF	TGTGCCAGCAGTTACGGAGCGGGAGGCCACAATGAGCAGTTCTTC
-	TRBV7-6	15	many	TRBJ2-4	CASSLGDPAKNIQYF	TGTGCCAGCAGCTTAGGCGATCCAGCCAAAAACATTCAGTACTTC
-	TRBV9	15	many	TRBJ1-1	CASSVAGEGFTEAFF	TGTGCCAGCAGCGTAGCTGGGGAGGGATTCACTGAAGCTTTCTTT
TRBD2	TRBV20-1	13	once	TRBJ2-5	CSARGGKFKTQYF	TGCAGTGCTAGGGGGGGGAAATTTAAGACCCAGTACTTC
-	TRBV7-2	14	-	TRBJ1-5	CASSSGRGSQPQHF	TGTGCCAGCAGCTCAGGGAGGGGTAGTCAGCCCCAGCATTTT
-	TRBV4-2	12	-	TRBJ1-1	CASSQAGTQAFF	TGTGCCAGCAGCCAAGCCGGGACTCAAGCTTTCTTT
-	TRBV19	13	-	TRBJ2-1	CASSVKRFSEQFF	TGTGCCAGTAGTGTTAAGAGATTCTCCGAGCAGTTCTTC
TRBD2	TRBV14	16	many	TRBJ2-1	CASSKNSGTINNEQFF	TGTGCCAGCAGCAAAAATAGCGGGACGATCAACAATGAGCAGTTCTTC
TRBD2	TRBV4-1	16	few	TRBJ2-7	CASSPGEGGRVYEQYF	TGCGCCAGCAGCCCAGGGGAAGGCGGGAGGGTATACGAGCAGTACTTC
-	TRBV20-1	13	few	TRBJ2-1	CSTDPRGHNEQFF	TGCAGTACTGATCCCCGAGGCCACAATGAGCAGTTCTTC
-	TRBV6-1	12	many	TRBJ2-1	CASSVGFNEQFF	TGTGCCAGCAGTGTGGGGTTCAATGAGCAGTTCTTC
-	TRBV6-2/TRBV6-3	11	-	TRBJ1-2	CASSDPYGYTF	TGTGCCAGCAGTGACCCGTATGGCTACACCTTC
TRBD2	TRBV7-9	14	-	TRBJ2-7	CASSPEGGVYERYF	TGTGCCAGCAGCCCCGAGGGAGGGGTCTACGAGCGGTACTTC
-	TRBV19	14	-	TRBJ1-1	CASSISLDTPRAFF	TGTGCCAGTAGTATCTCATTGGACACCCCTAGAGCTTTCTTT
-	TRBV5-1	12	few	TRBJ1-2	CASSFGGGGYTF	TGCGCCAGCAGTTTTGGGGGCGGTGGCTACACCTTC
-	TRBV24-1	14	many	TRBJ2-3	CATSETGGTDTQYF	TGTGCCACCAGTGAAACGGGGGGCACAGATACGCAGTATTTT
TRBD2	TRBV27	16	many	TRBJ2-5	CASSSRTSGRQETQYF	TGTGCCAGCAGTTCCAGGACTAGCGGAAGACAAGAGACCCAGTACTTC
-	TRBV28	16	-	TRBJ2-1	CASSLWKGSSYNEQFF	TGTGCCAGCAGTTTATGGAAAGGGAGCTCCTACAATGAGCAGTTCTTC